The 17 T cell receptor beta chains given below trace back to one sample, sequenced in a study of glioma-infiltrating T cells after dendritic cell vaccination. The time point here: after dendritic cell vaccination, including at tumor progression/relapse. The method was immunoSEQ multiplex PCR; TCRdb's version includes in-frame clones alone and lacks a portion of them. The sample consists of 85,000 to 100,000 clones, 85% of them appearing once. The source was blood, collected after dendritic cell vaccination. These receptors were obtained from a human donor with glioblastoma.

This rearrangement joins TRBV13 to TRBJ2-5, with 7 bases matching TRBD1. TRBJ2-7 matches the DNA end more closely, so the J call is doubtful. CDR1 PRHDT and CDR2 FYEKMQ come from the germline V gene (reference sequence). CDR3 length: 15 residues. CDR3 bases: TGTGCCAGCAGCTACGATAAACAGGGGTTATACGAGCAGTACTTC. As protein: CASSYDKQGLYEQYF.

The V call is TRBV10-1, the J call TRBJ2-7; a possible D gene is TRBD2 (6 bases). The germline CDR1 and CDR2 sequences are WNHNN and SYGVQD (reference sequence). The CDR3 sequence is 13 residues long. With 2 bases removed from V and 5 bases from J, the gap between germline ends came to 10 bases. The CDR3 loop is CASSEGWEDEQYF. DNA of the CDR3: TGCGCCAGCAGTGAGGGGTGGGAGGACGAGCAGTACTTC.

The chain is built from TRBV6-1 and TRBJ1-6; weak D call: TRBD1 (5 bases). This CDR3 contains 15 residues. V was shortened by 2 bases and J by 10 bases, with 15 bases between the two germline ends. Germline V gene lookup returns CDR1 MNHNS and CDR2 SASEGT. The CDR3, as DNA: TGTGCCAGCAGTGAATCCCCGGGGGTACGGTCACCCCTCCACTTT. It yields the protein CASSESPGVRSPLHF.

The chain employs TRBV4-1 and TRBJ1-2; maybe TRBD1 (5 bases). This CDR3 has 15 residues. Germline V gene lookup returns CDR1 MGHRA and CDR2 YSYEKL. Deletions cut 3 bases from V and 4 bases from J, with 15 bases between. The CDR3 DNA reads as TGCGCCAGCAGCCACCCCGTTGGGGGGTCCTATGGCTACACCTTC. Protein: CASSHPVGGSYGYTF.

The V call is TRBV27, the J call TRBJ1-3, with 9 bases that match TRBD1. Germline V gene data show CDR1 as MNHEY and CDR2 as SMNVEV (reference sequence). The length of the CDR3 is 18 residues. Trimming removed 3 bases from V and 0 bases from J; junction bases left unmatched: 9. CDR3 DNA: TGTGCCAGCAGTTTGACAGGGGGTTTATCCCGCTCTGGAAACACCATATATTTT. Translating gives CASSLTGGLSRSGNTIYF.

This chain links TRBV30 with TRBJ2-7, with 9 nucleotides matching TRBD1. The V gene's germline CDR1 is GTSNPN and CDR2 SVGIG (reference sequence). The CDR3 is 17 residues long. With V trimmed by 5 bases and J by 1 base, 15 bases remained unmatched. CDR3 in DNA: TGTGCCTGGCAAAAAAGACAGGGACAGGGAACGTCCTACGAGCAGTACTTC. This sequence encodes CAWQKRQGQGTSYEQYF.

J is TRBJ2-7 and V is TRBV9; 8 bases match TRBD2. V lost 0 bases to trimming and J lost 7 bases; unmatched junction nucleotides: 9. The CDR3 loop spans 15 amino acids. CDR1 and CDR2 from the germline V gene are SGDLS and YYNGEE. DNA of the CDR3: TGTGCCAGCAGCGTAGGTCTCGGGAGGGCCGGAGAGCAGTACTTC. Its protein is CASSVGLGRAGEQYF.

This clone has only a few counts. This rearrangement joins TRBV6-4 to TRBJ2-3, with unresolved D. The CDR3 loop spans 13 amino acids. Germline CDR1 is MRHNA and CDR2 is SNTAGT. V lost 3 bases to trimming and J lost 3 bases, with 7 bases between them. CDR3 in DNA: TGTGCCAGCAGTGAGTCGGAGACAGATACGCAGTATTTT. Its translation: CASSESETDTQYF.

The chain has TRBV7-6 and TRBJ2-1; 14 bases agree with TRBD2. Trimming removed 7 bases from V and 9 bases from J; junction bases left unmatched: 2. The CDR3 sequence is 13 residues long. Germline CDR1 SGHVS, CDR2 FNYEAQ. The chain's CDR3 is CASMTSGRGEQFF. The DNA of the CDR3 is TGTGCCAGCATGACTAGCGGGAGGGGTGAGCAGTTCTTC.

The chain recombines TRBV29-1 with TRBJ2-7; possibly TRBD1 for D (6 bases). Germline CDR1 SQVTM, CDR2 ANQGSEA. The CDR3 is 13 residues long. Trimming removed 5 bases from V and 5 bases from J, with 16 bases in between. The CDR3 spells CSVSSQGSNEQYF. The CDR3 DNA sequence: TGCAGCGTTAGCTCGCAGGGGAGCAACGAGCAGTACTTC.

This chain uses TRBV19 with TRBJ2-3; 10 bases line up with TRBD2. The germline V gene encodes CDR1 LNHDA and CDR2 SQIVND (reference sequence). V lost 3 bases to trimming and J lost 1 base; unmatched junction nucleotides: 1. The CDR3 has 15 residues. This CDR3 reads CASSITSGGTDTQYF. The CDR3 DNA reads TGTGCCAGTAGTATCACTAGCGGGGGCACAGATACGCAGTATTTT.

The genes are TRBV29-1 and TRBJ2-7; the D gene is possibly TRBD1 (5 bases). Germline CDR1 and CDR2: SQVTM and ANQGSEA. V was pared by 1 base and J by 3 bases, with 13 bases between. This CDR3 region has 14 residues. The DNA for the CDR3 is TGCAGCGTTGAAGGGGCAGGGTTGGACTACGAGCAGTACTTC. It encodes CSVEGAGLDYEQYF.

The CDR3 protein is CASRRTSGGDTEQFF. For the CDR3, the DNA is TGTGCCAGCAGGAGGACTAGCGGGGGGGATACCGAGCAGTTCTTC. The chain uses TRBV5-6 and TRBJ2-1; 15 bases align to TRBD2. V shed 5 bases and J 10 bases; nucleotides not matched to a gene: 7. The CDR3 contains 15 residues. CDR1 SGHDT and CDR2 YYEEEE come from the germline V gene. The variable domain in full, with the rest retrieved from reference TRBV5-6 and TRBJ2-1, is DAGVTQSPTHLIKTRGQQVTLRCSPKSGHDTVSWYQQALGQGPQFIFQYYEEEERQRGNFPDRFSGHQFPNYSSELNVNALLLGDSALYLCASRRTSGGDTEQFFGPGTRLTVL.

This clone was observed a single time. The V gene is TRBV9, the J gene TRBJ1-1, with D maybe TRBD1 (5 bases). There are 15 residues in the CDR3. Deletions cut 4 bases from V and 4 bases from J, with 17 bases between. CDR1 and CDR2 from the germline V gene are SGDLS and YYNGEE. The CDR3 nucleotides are TGTGCCAGCAGCTCCCAGACAGAGATAGGCACTGAAGCTTTCTTT. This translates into CASSSQTEIGTEAFF.

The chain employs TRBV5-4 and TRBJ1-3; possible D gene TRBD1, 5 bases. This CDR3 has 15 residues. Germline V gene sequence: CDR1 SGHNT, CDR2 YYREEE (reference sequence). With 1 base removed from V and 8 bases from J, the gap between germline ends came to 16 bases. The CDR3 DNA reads TGTGCCAGCAGCTTGTGGGGGGAAGGGTCGGACACCATATATTTT. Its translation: CASSLWGEGSDTIYF.

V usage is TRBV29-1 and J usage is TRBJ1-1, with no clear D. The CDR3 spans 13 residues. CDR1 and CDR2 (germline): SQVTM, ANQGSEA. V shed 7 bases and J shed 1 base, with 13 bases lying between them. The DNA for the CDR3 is TGCAGCGGGAGCCGTAAGGCGAACACTGAAGCTTTCTTT. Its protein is CSGSRKANTEAFF. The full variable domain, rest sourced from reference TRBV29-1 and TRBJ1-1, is SAVISQKPSRDICQRGTSLTIQCQVDSQVTMMFWYRQQPGQSLTLIATANQGSEATYESGFVIDKFPISRPNLTFSTLTVSNMSPEDSSIYLCSGSRKANTEAFFGQGTRLTVV.

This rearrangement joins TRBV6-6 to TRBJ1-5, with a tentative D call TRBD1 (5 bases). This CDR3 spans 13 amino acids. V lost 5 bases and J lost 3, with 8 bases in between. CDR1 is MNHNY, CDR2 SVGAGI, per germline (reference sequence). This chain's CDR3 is CASSTGINQPQHF. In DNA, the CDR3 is TGTGCCAGCAGTACAGGAATCAATCAGCCCCAGCATTTT.